The 8 T cell receptor beta chains in this list originate from one sample, sequenced in a study of blood T cell repertoires in COVID-19. Clones were read by immunoSEQ multiplex PCR, and TCRdb kept only the in-frame ones, dropping some. The repertoire holds approximately 6,000 clones, with roughly nine tenths as singletons. Material for sequencing was peripheral blood. The receptor set was obtained from a human donor in a cohort sampled during active COVID-19.

The chain carries TRBV19 and TRBJ2-1; maybe TRBD1 (6 bases). CDR1 and CDR2 (germline): LNHDA, SQIVND (reference sequence). The CDR3 runs to 15 residues. The V gene lost 4 bases and the J gene lost 8 bases, with 18 bases spanning the gap. CDR3 sequence reads: CASSTNREKMDEQFF. The DNA for the CDR3 is TGTGCCAGTAGTACCAACAGGGAGAAAATGGATGAGCAGTTCTTC.

V is TRBV18 and J is TRBJ1-5, with D tentatively TRBD1 (5 bases). The CDR3 has 13 amino acids. V lost 4 bases to trimming and J lost 8 bases, with 12 bases between them. Germline values: CDR1 KGHSH, CDR2 LQKENI. The CDR3 loop is CASSRGVTEPQHF. The CDR3 coding sequence is TGTGCCAGCTCACGGGGGGTTACAGAGCCCCAGCATTTT.

This chain connects TRBV15 to TRBJ1-2, with 9 bases aligning to TRBD1. The V and J ends lost 1 base and 8 bases, in that order; junction bases with no gene match: 8. From germline, CDR1 is LNHNV and CDR2 YYDKDF (reference sequence). This CDR3 contains 15 residues. CDR3 amino acids: CATSRGLGTGRGYTF. The CDR3 DNA is TGTGCCACCAGCAGAGGACTCGGGACAGGGAGGGGCTACACCTTC.

The chain links TRBV5-1 to TRBJ1-2; D call uncertain. The germline V and J ends were trimmed by 4 bases and 7 bases, with 14 bases remaining between them. Germline CDR1 SGHRS, CDR2 YFSETQ. The CDR3 spans 13 residues. The CDR3 sequence: CASSPFEDGGYTF. For the CDR3, the DNA is TGCGCCAGCAGCCCGTTTGAGGATGGTGGCTACACCTTC.

The sample holds one count of this clone. This sequence joins TRBV27 and TRBJ2-7; 9 nucleotides agree with TRBD1. Germline CDR1 MNHEY, CDR2 SMNVEV (reference sequence). This CDR3 is built from 16 residues. The junction had 8 bases not matched to a gene; V was cut back by 5 bases and J by 0 bases. DNA for the CDR3: TGTGCCAGCAGTGTCGGACAGGGGTTCCTCTCCTACGAGCAGTACTTC. Amino acid sequence: CASSVGQGFLSYEQYF.

The CDR3 nucleotides are TGTGCCAGCAGCCAAGATGGGCAGGTCTATCAGCCCCAGCATTTT. It is translated as CASSQDGQVYQPQHF. The chain couples TRBV3-1 (or the pseudogene TRBV3-2) to TRBJ1-5; D remains unclear. Germline CDR1 LGHDT, CDR2 YNNKEL (reference sequence). The CDR3 sequence is 15 residues long. V was cut by 0 bases and J by 5 bases, with 11 bases left in between.

A few counts support this clone. The chain joins TRBV29-1 to TRBJ1-6; 9 positions agree with TRBD1. Losses at the gene ends were 7 bases for V and 9 bases for J; bases not matched to a gene: 7. The CDR3 runs 13 residues. Germline CDR1 is SQVTM and CDR2 is ANQGSEA. CDR3 loop: CSARDRESSPLHF. In DNA form, the CDR3 reads TGCAGCGCCCGGGACAGGGAAAGTTCACCCCTCCACTTT.

This clone was counted between two and nine times. The rearrangement joins TRBV5-1 to TRBJ1-6, with TRBD1 matching 11 bases. V gave up 2 bases and J gave up 8 bases; unmatched junction bases: 9. This CDR3 is 17 amino acids long. CDR1 and CDR2 (germline): SGHRS, YFSETQ. The CDR3 sequence: CASSFLHPGQGDSPLHF. The CDR3 DNA is TGCGCCAGCAGCTTTTTACACCCGGGACAGGGGGATTCACCCCTCCACTTT.